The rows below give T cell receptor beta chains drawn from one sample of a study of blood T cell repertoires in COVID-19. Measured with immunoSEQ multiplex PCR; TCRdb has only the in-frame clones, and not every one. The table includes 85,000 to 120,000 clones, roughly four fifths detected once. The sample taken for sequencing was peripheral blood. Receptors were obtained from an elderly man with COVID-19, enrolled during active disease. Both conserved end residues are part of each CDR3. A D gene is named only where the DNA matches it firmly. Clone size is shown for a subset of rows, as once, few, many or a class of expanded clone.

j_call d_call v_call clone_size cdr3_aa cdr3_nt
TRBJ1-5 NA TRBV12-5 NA CASGLGLNQPQHF TGTGCTAGTGGTTTGGGACTCAATCAGCCCCAGCATTTT
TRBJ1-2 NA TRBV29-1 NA CSVEFSPNYGYTF TGCAGCGTTGAATTTAGCCCTAACTATGGCTACACCTTC
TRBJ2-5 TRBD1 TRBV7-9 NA CASSLGQGMATQYF TGTGCCAGCAGCCTAGGACAGGGGATGGCGACCCAGTACTTC
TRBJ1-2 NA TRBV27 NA CASGSGHGYTF TGTGCCAGCGGCTCTGGTCATGGCTACACCTTC
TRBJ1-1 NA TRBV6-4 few CASSDPQGPMNTEAFF TGTGCCAGCAGTGATCCACAGGGCCCGATGAACACTGAAGCTTTCTTT
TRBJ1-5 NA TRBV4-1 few CASSQPGGNQPQHF TGCGCCAGCAGCCAGCCCGGGGGCAATCAGCCCCAGCATTTT
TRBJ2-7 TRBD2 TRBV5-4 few CASSLGVAGAYEQYF TGTGCCAGCAGCTTGGGGGTAGCGGGGGCCTACGAGCAGTACTTC
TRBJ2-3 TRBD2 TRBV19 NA CASSRTSGAEAEYF TGTGCCAGTAGTAGGACTAGCGGAGCGGAGGCGGAGTATTTT
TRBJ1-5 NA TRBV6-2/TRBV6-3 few CASSPLRGAQHF TGTGCCAGCAGTCCCCTACGCGGGGCCCAGCATTTT
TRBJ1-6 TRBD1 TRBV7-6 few CASSRTGRDSPLHF TGTGCCAGCAGCCGGACAGGGCGAGATTCACCCCTCCACTTT
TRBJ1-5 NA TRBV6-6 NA CASSFGIGGSNQPQHF TGTGCCAGCAGTTTCGGGATCGGGGGAAGCAATCAGCCCCAGCATTTT
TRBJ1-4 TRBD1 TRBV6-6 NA CASSSRDSWEKLFF TGTGCCAGCAGTTCGCGGGACAGTTGGGAAAAACTGTTTTTT
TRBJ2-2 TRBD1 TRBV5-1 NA CASSLVTGAFTGELFF TGCGCCAGCAGCTTGGTGACAGGGGCGTTCACCGGGGAGCTGTTTTTT
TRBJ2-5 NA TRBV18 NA CASSPVGARGSAQYF TGTGCCAGCTCACCGGTAGGAGCCCGGGGTTCGGCCCAGTACTTC
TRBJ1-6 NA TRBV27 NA CASSFRGGQRNSPLHF TGTGCCAGCAGTTTTAGAGGAGGGCAAAGGAATTCACCCCTCCACTTT
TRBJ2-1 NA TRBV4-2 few CASSLQTQAVNEQFF TGTGCCAGCAGCCTTCAAACCCAGGCAGTAAATGAGCAGTTCTTC
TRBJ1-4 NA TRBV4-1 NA CASSFGKGEKLFF TGCGCCAGCAGTTTCGGGAAGGGAGAAAAACTGTTTTTT
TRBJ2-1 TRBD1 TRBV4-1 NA CASSRLLDRGSGYEQFF TGCGCCAGCAGCCGACTTCTCGACAGGGGGAGCGGCTATGAGCAGTTCTTC
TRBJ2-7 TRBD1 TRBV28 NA CASSIVGGASPNYEQYF TGTGCCAGCAGTATCGTAGGGGGCGCCTCACCAAACTACGAGCAGTACTTC
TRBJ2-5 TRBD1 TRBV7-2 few CASSWDRGLETQYF TGTGCCAGCAGCTGGGACAGGGGGTTAGAGACCCAGTACTTC
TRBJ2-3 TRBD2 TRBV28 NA CASSLPLAGTGDTQYF TGTGCCAGCAGTTTGCCCCTAGCGGGAACGGGAGATACGCAGTATTTT
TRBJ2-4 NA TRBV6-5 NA CASRRLVGAKNIQYF TGTGCCAGCAGAAGACTAGTAGGGGCCAAAAACATTCAGTACTTC
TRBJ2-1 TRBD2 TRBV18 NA CASSPPVELANSGEQFF TGTGCCAGCTCACCACCGGTTGAACTAGCGAATTCTGGTGAGCAGTTCTTC
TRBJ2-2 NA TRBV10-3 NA CAISESGGGSHTGELFF TGTGCCATCAGTGAGTCCGGTGGGGGGTCTCACACCGGGGAGCTGTTTTTT
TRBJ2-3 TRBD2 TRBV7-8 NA CASSPSLAGAPDTQYF TGTGCCAGCAGCCCGTCTCTAGCGGGAGCGCCAGATACGCAGTATTTT
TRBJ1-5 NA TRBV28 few CASVAVNQPQHF TGTGCCAGCGTAGCAGTTAATCAGCCCCAGCATTTT
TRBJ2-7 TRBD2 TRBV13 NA CASSYGTRDESYEQYF TGTGCCAGCAGCTACGGGACTAGGGACGAGTCCTACGAGCAGTACTTC
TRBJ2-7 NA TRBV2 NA CASSEISSSSYEQYF TGTGCCAGCAGTGAAATTAGCAGTAGCTCCTACGAGCAGTACTTC
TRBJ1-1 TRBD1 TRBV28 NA CASSPLTGTGQNWNTEAFF TGTGCCAGCAGTCCGCTGACCGGGACAGGGCAAAATTGGAACACTGAAGCTTTCTTT
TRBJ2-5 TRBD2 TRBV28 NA CASILSGGETQYF TGTGCCAGCATTCTTAGCGGGGGCGAGACCCAGTACTTC
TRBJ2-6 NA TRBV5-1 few CASSAIFRTGPLGANVLTF TGCGCCAGCAGCGCTATATTTCGTACTGGGCCTCTCGGGGCCAACGTCCTGACTTTC
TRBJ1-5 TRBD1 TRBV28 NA CASSLTGFDQPQHF TGTGCCAGCAGTCTGACAGGGTTCGATCAGCCCCAGCATTTT
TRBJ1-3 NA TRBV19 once CASSIRQRSGNTIYF TGTGCCAGTAGTATTCGACAGCGATCTGGAAACACCATATATTTT
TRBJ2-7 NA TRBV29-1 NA CSVGADHEQYF TGCAGCGTTGGGGCAGACCACGAGCAGTACTTC
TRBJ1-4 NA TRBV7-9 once CASSYAGLGPEKLFF TGTGCCAGCAGCTACGCAGGCCTTGGGCCAGAAAAACTGTTTTTT
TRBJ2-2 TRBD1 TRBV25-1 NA CASSEFTGDVTGELFF TGTGCCAGCAGTGAATTCACAGGGGATGTCACCGGGGAGCTGTTTTTT
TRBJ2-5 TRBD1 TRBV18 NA CASSGQGAEQTQYF TGTGCCAGCTCAGGGCAGGGGGCAGAGCAGACCCAGTACTTC
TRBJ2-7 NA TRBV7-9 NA CASSLVLAPYEQYF TGTGCCAGCAGCTTAGTGCTAGCGCCTTACGAGCAGTACTTC
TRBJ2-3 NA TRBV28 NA CASSFPPVIDSPSTDTQYF TGTGCCAGCAGTTTCCCCCCCGTAATCGACAGCCCTAGCACAGATACGCAGTATTTT
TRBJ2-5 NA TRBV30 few CAWSVGSPGVQETQYF TGTGCCTGGAGCGTGGGGTCGCCGGGAGTCCAAGAGACCCAGTACTTC
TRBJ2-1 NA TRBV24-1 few CATSDLGGEFF TGTGCCACCAGTGACCTAGGGGGGGAGTTCTTC
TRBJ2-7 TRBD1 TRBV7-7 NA CASSLGDRGVYEQYF TGTGCTAGCAGCTTAGGGGACAGGGGTGTCTACGAGCAGTACTTC
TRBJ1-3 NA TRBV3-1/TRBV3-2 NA CASSQGDYGNTIYF TGTGCCAGCAGCCAGGGTGACTATGGAAACACCATATATTTT
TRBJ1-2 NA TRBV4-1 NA CASSRDLQGYYGYTF TGCGCCAGCAGCCGAGACCTACAGGGCTACTATGGCTACACCTTC
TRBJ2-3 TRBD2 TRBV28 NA CASSPTSGRVPDTQYF TGTGCCAGCAGCCCCACTAGCGGGAGAGTCCCAGATACGCAGTATTTT
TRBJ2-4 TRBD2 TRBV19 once CASSAGGGLAGEAKNIQYF TGTGCCAGTAGCGCCGGCGGGGGACTAGCGGGAGAGGCCAAAAACATTCAGTACTTC
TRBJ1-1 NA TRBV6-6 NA CASSLHSGKAFF TGTGCCAGCAGTTTACATTCAGGGAAAGCTTTCTTT
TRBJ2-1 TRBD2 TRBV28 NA CASSPRPGTSGSKSYNEQFF TGTGCCAGCAGTCCCCGTCCCGGGACTAGCGGGAGTAAATCCTACAATGAGCAGTTCTTC
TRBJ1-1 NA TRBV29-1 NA CSVRGQQNTEAFF TGCAGCGTTCGTGGGCAACAGAACACTGAAGCTTTCTTT
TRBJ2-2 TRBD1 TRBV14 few CASSQGQGTGELFF TGTGCCAGCAGCCAAGGACAGGGCACCGGGGAGCTGTTTTTT
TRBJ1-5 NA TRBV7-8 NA CASADSSSNQPQHF TGTGCCAGCGCGGACAGCTCTAGCAATCAGCCCCAGCATTTT
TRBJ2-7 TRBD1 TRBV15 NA CATSSGTGPYEQYF TGTGCCACCAGCAGCGGGACAGGGCCCTACGAGCAGTACTTC